This TCR beta chain was retrieved from a study of T cell repertoires in cytomegalovirus infection. Study details: Through public TCR beta signatures, both CMV infection and matching HLA type were indicated. Study-wide findings and caveats: CMV carriers having the relevant HLA were flagged by cumulative public TCR beta family frequency. Across the ex vivo response, the dominant clonotypes were HLA-C-restricted CMV-specific TCR beta clonotypes.

This clonotype was found a few times. Its antigen is unknown. TCRdb recomputed calls from the reads with MiXCR, one row per CDR3 protein. The sample has 680,000 or so distinct CDR3 sequences; roughly 35% are singletons. J lost 3 bases, V lost 3 bases, and 2 bases had no gene match. Germline CDR1 and CDR2: WNHNN and SYGVQD (reference sequence). CDR3 length: 14 amino acids. Sequenced material: PBMCs. This receptor was identified in a human donor in good health (CMV status not recorded). Some clones in this sample may be carry-over from other donors' samples. V and J are TRBV10-1 and TRBJ1-5, with 7 nucleotides matching TRBD1. The CDR3 DNA reads TGCGCCAGCAGTGAAGGGGGCCCCAATCAGCCCCAGCATTTT. Protein product: CASSEGGPNQPQHF.